This note documents a single T cell receptor (beta chain) sequence. The data belong to a study of blood T cell repertoires in COVID-19. On the study more broadly: From the United States, Italy and Spain came samples of acute and convalescent COVID-19. Sample material is recorded as cDNA or gDNA derived from T cells, B-cell-depleted T cells, or PBMCs.

Original methodology: Counts of nucleated cells, estimated from reference gene primer amplification, were obtained. The method was immunoSEQ multiplex PCR; TCRdb's version includes in-frame clones alone and lacks a portion of them. The V and J calls and clone size are taken from that table; D and trimming were inferred from the DNA. This sample has approximately 47,000 clones, with approximately 81% found just once. The CDR3 is made up of 18 amino acids. CDR1 KGHSH and CDR2 LQKENI come from the germline V gene. V shed 5 bases, J shed 3 bases, and the junction held 17 bases outside the gene matches. The V and J genes are TRBV18 and TRBJ1-1, with TRBD1 matching 8 bases. The sequence was collected from a woman aged 55-75 years with acute or convalescent COVID-19. Input material: peripheral blood. This CDR3 is CASSRTRGQGGRDTEAFF. CDR3 sequence (DNA): TGTGCCAGCTCAAGAACCAGGGGGCAAGGCGGACGAGACACTGAAGCTTTCTTT.